This T cell receptor beta chain was retrieved from a study of cytomegalovirus exposure and HLA in healthy donors. Whole-study findings and limits: Associated with HLA alleles at 0.05 false discovery rate in a later analysis were about 17,000 TCR beta sequences. Researchers counted roughly 160 TCR beta chains as cytomegalovirus-associated. It was confirmed in vitro that a few of the CMV-associated chains were specific for CMV antigens. Only CMV serostatus was available as immune exposure information.

The CDR3 sequence is 13 residues long. Trimming removed 6 bases at V and 0 bases at J, with 8 bases between. Germline loops: CDR1 SNHLY, CDR2 FYNNEI. This PCR relied on a set of 60 Vbeta primers and 13 Jbeta primers. Sequenced by immunoSEQ multiplex PCR; TCRdb stores in-frame clones only, minus some. The data contain some 130,000 clones, 77% of them singletons. For this clone: Its antigen is unknown.

Sequences were obtained from PBMCs. This rearrangement joins TRBV2 to TRBJ1-1; tentative D call: TRBD1 (5 bases). The receptor was derived from a male donor in good health and CMV-seropositive. CDR3 protein: CASRVDMNTEAFF. DNA for the CDR3: TGTGCCAGCAGGGTGGACATGAACACTGAAGCTTTCTTT.